This T cell receptor beta chain was obtained from a study of T cells after yellow fever vaccination. Study-wide background: Some fractions had low cell numbers, and these were prepared with SMART-Seq v4 Ultra Low Input.

Points from the study as a whole: Peak timing came faster in the weaker secondary response, day 5 versus 15.

The germline V and J ends were trimmed by 6 bases and 4 bases, with 11 bases remaining between them. Germline V lookup: CDR1 ENHRY, CDR2 SYGVKD. CDR3 size: 13 residues. TCRdb re-derived calls from the 5' RACE reads in MiXCR, one entry per CDR3 protein. The table lists under 600,000 distinct CDR3 sequences, roughly 12% of them singletons. This clonotype showed up just a few times. Its antigen is undetermined. The V call is TRBV10-3, the J call TRBJ2-3; D unclear. This TCR derives from a man younger than 45 who received the YFV17D yellow fever vaccine. The specimen comprised PBMCs, sampled on the day of the yellow fever booster vaccination. CDR3 residues: CAISGVVSDTQYF. CDR3 DNA sequence: TGTGCCATCAGCGGAGTTGTATCAGATACGCAGTATTTT.